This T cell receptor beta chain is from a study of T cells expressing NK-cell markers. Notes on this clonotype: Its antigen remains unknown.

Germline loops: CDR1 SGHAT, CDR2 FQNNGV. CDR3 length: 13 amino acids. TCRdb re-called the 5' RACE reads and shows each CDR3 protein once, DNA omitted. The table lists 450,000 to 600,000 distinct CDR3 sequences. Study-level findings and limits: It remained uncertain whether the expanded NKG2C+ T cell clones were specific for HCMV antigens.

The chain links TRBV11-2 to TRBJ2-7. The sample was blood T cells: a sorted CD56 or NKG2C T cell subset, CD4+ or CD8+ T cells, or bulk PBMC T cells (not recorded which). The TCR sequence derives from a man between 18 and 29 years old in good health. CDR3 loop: CASSLKCLGWRYF.